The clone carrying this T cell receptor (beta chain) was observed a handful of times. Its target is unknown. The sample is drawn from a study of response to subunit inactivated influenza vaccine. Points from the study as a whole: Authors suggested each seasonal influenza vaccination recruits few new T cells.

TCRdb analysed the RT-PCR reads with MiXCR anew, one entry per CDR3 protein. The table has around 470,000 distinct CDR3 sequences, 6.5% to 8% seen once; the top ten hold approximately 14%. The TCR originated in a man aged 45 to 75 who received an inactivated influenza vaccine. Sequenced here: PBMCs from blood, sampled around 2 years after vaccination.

The CDR3 loop is CASSHLGTYTGELFF. In DNA, the CDR3 is TGCGCCAGCAGCCATTTGGGCACTTACACCGGGGAGCTGTTTTTT. The rearrangement links TRBV4-1 to TRBJ2-2; D is ambiguous. CDR3 length equals 15 residues. Germline values: CDR1 MGHRA, CDR2 YSYEKL. Trimming took 3 bases from V and 3 from J, leaving 11 bases between them.